Shown below are 2 T cell receptor beta chains from a single sample sequenced in a study of T cell changes during pregnancy in multiple sclerosis. Repertoires were generated with immunoSEQ multiplex PCR, while TCRdb's copy carries only in-frame clones and drops some. Of 60,000 or so clones listed, 80% to 95% are singletons. Sequences were derived from peripheral blood, sampled in the first trimester of pregnancy. The receptors shown here come from a female donor with multiple sclerosis, enrolled in a pregnancy study.

V usage is TRBV9 and J usage is TRBJ1-6; TRBD1 might be the D (6 bases). Germline values: CDR1 SGDLS, CDR2 YYNGEE. V was pared by 3 bases and J by 9 bases, with 16 bases between. The CDR3 is 15 residues long. The CDR3 is CASSAEQGLGSPLHF. The CDR3 DNA is TGTGCCAGCAGCGCCGAACAGGGATTGGGTTCACCCCTCCACTTT.

This chain connects TRBV6-1 to TRBJ1-2, with 7 bases lining up with TRBD1. V dropped 6 bases and J dropped 2; count of bases not matched to a gene: 3. The CDR3 sequence is 13 residues long. Germline CDR1 reads MNHNS; CDR2 reads SASEGT. The CDR3, as DNA: TGTGCCAGCAGCCTGGGACAGAACTATGGCTACACCTTC. Translated, it gives CASSLGQNYGYTF.